This T cell receptor beta chain came from a study of blood T cell repertoires in COVID-19. Study summary: There were acute and convalescent COVID-19 samples, and they came from the United States, Italy and Spain. T cells, B-cell-depleted T cells, or PBMCs supplied cDNA or gDNA.

Concerning this clone itself: The germline gene is not matched at one end of the junction; a read error may be the cause.

From germline, CDR1 is SSHAT and CDR2 FNYEAQ (reference sequence). This CDR3 has 14 residues. Methods used by the authors: Reference gene primer amplification gave estimated nucleated cell counts. Produced via immunoSEQ multiplex PCR; TCRdb's table is partial and in-frame only. The DNA gave D and trimming, while V, J and clone size come from that table. This sample has approximately 240,000 clones, with roughly 80% found just once. The sequence came from a woman at least 80 years old with active or convalescent COVID-19. The specimen sequenced was peripheral blood. This chain connects TRBV7-7 to TRBJ2-7; D gene uncertain. CDR3 residues: CASSLDTVSLEQYF. DNA of the CDR3: TGTGCTAGCAGCTTAGATACGGTTTCACTAGAGCAGTACTTC.